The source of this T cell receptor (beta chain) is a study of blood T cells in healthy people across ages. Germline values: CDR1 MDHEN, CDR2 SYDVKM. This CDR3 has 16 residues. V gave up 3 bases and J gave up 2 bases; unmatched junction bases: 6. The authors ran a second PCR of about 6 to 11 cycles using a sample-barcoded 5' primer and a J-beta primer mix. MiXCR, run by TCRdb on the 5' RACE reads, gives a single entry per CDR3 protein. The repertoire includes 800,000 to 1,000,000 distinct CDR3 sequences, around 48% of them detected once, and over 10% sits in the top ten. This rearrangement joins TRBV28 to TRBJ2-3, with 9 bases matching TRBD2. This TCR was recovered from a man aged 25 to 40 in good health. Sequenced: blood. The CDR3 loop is CASSFGSGGLTDTQYF. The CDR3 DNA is TGTGCCAGCAGTTTCGGTAGCGGGGGTCTCACAGATACGCAGTATTTT. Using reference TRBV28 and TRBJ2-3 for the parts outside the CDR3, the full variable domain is DVKVTQSSRYLVKRTGEKVFLECVQDMDHENMFWYRQDPGLGLRLIYFSYDVKMKEKGDIPEGYSVSREKKERFSLILESASTNQTSMYLCASSFGSGGLTDTQYFGPGTRLTVL.